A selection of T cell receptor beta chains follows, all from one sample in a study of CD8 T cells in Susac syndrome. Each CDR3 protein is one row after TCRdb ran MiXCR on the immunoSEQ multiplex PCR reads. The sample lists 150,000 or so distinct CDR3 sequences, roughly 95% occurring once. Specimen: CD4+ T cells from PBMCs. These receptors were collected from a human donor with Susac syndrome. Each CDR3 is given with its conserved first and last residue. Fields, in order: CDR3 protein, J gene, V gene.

CASSLASTGDEQYF	TRBJ2-7	TRBV7-2
CSARDRYRGREKLFF	TRBJ1-4	TRBV20-1
CASGRTSGDEQFF	TRBJ2-1	TRBV3-1
CASSQDWGEAFF	TRBJ1-1	TRBV4-3
CSASPGTGGIYEQYF	TRBJ2-7	TRBV20-1
CSAPDSPLYGYTF	TRBJ1-2	TRBV20-1
CASSPRDRGTGELFF	TRBJ2-2	TRBV3-1
CASEPGQRQETQYF	TRBJ2-5	TRBV12-5
CASSRTGGGYGYTF	TRBJ1-2	TRBV11-1
CASSSGPGTSNEQFF	TRBJ2-1	TRBV27
CASSVGGRDNEQFF	TRBJ2-1	TRBV5-1
CASSLGRSTDTQYF	TRBJ2-3	TRBV27
CASSEQGARQAFF	TRBJ1-1	TRBV25-1
CASSPSGGQAFF	TRBJ1-1	TRBV18
CSATGAGDTEAFF	TRBJ1-1	TRBV29-1
CASSMWTGSTDTQYF	TRBJ2-3	TRBV25-1
CASSLDNYNEQFF	TRBJ2-1	TRBV18
CSVKSGPGTGELFF	TRBJ2-2	TRBV29-1
CASSSRGGQGDTQYF	TRBJ2-3	TRBV27
CSARIPRSSPPYSGNTIYF	TRBJ1-3	TRBV20-1
CASTTGGAGDTQYF	TRBJ2-3	TRBV5-1
CASGGSGANVLTF	TRBJ2-6	TRBV2
CASSEDGTTYGYTF	TRBJ1-2	TRBV6-5
CASSQGTAGPLHF	TRBJ1-6	TRBV3-1